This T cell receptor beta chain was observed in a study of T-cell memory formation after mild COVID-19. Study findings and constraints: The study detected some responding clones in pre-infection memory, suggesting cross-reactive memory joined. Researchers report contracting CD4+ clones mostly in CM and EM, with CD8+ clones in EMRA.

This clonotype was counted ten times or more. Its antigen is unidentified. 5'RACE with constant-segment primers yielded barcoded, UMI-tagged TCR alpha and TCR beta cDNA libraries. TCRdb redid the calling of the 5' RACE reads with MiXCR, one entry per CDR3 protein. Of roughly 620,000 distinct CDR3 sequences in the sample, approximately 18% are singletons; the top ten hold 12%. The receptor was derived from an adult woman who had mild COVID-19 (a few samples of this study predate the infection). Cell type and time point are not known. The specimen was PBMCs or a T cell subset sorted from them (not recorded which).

The CDR3 DNA reads as TGTGCCAGCAGCTTAGTGGACACCTCCCATCTAGCCAAAAACATTCAGTACTTC. This sequence encodes CASSLVDTSHLAKNIQYF. The J gene is TRBJ2-4, the V gene TRBV7-2; weak D call: TRBD1 (5 bases). Trimming cost V 1 base and J 0 bases, with 16 bases left between them. CDR1 is SGHTA, CDR2 FQGNSA, per germline. This CDR3 is built from 18 residues.